A single sample gave rise to the 20 T cell receptor beta chains below, sequenced in a study of tumor-infiltrating lymphocytes in primary liver carcinoma. The template, approximately 500 ng total RNA, yielded TCR beta cDNA made with a constant-region primer. Employing slightly modified ARM-PCR, three nested multiplex PCR rounds were run, and these gave rise to the TCR beta libraries. Both of the initial two PCR rounds ran for around 10 cycles and employed TRBV1-TRBV30 forward primers alongside a C-beta reverse primer. TCRdb independently ran MiXCR on the multiplex PCR reads; one entry per CDR3 protein. The table includes fewer than 350,000 distinct CDR3 sequences, 65% detected once. Researchers drew blood RNA from unsorted whole blood and extracted germline DNA as well. The specimen was peripheral blood. The source is a middle-aged man with primary liver carcinoma and hepatitis B virus infection.

To note about this clonotype: At one of its ends the junction is not consistent with the germline gene, which may arise from a read error. This chain uses TRBV4-1 with TRBJ1-2; tentative D call: TRBD1 (6 bases). CDR1 and CDR2 from the germline V gene are MGHRA and YSYEKL. This CDR3 is built from 17 residues. CDR3 in DNA: TGCGCCAGCAGCAAAGGTATGGCAGGGGCCACTAACTATGGCTGCACCTTC. Protein product: CASSKGMAGATNYGCTF.

The rearrangement uses TRBV5-4 and TRBJ2-1; D might be TRBD1 (6 bases). V lost 0 bases and J 13 bases, leaving 23 bases between the germline ends. Germline CDR1 and CDR2: SGHNT and YYREEE (reference sequence). The CDR3 extends over 16 amino acids. The CDR3 here is CASSLALTVRDKEQFF. As DNA, the CDR3 is TGTGCCAGCAGCTTGGCACTGACAGTGAGGGACAAAGAACAGTTCTTC.

As for this clonotype: Since a much larger clone is just one base distant, this may be a read error. The chain uses TRBV6-1 and TRBJ2-5, with 12 bases aligning to TRBD2. This CDR3 spans 16 amino acids. The junction had 7 bases not matched to a gene; V was cut back by 3 bases and J by 5 bases. The germline CDR1 and CDR2 sequences are MNHNS and SASEGT. CDR3 DNA sequence: TGTGCCAGCAGTGATCCGACTAGCGGGAGTATTGAGACCCAGTACTTC. This gives the protein CASSDPTSGSIETQYF.

The chain combines TRBV5-4 with TRBJ2-3; 9 bases fit TRBD2. With 6 bases clipped from V and 1 base from J, the junction kept 12 bases outside the gene matches. From germline, CDR1 is SGHNT and CDR2 YYREEE (reference sequence). The CDR3 is 17 amino acids. CDR3 DNA: TGTGCCAGCAACCGTATGACTAGCGGTCGTTGCACAGATACGCAGTATTTT. Encoded protein: CASNRMTSGRCTDTQYF.

About this clonotype: This could be a read error, since a much larger clone is one nucleotide away. The V gene is TRBV5-1, the J gene TRBJ2-1, with TRBD2 identical over 7 bases. The germline CDR1 and CDR2 sequences are SGHRS and YFSETQ. The CDR3 length is 14 residues. CDR3 sequence: CAGSSAGRYNEQFF. Written as DNA, the CDR3 is TGCGCCGGCAGCTCGGCCGGGAGGTACAATGAGCAGTTCTTC.

The rearrangement uses TRBV5-1 and TRBJ1-1; the D is unclear. This CDR3 has 13 residues. Germline CDR1 is SGHRS and CDR2 is YFSETQ. The germline V and J ends were trimmed by 6 bases and 7 bases, with 16 bases remaining between them. As DNA, the CDR3 is TGCGCCAGCAACCCGGCAATAGAGATTGAAGCTTTCTTT. As protein: CASNPAIEIEAFF.

As regards this clonotype: With a much larger clone just one base away, this may be a read error. The V call is TRBV4-1, the J call TRBJ1-1, with 9 bases that match TRBD1. Germline V gene sequence: CDR1 MGHRA, CDR2 YSYEKL. The CDR3 has 16 amino acids. The CDR3 loop reads CASSLALGQGSTEALF. The CDR3, as DNA: TGCGCCAGCAGCTTAGCTTTGGGACAGGGTAGCACTGAAGCTCTCTTT.

This clonotype was picked up many times. This chain uses TRBV4-2 with TRBJ2-7; a possible D gene is TRBD2 (6 bases). Germline lookup yields CDR1 LGHNA and CDR2 YNFKEQ. Deletions cut 0 bases from V and 7 bases from J, with 13 bases between. This CDR3 spans 14 amino acids. CDR3 residues: CASSQDPGALEQYF. The CDR3 coding sequence is TGTGCCAGCAGCCAAGATCCGGGAGCGCTAGAGCAGTACTTC.

A note on this clonotype: One junction end disagrees with the germline gene, perhaps due to a read error. V is TRBV11-1 and J is TRBJ2-7; D not resolved. The length of the CDR3 is 14 residues. Germline CDR1 SGHAT, CDR2 FQDESV (reference sequence). CDR3 sequence reads: CTSSQEWFTYEQYF. The CDR3 DNA reads TGTACCAGCAGCCAGGAGTGGTTCACCTACGAGCAGTACTTC.

In the case of this clonotype: A much larger clone lies a single base off, so this may be a read error. The gene calls are TRBV6-6 and TRBJ1-2, with 9 bases lining up with TRBD1. V lost 6 bases and J lost 7; bases outside the gene matches: 12. This CDR3 has 15 amino acids. Germline CDR1 is MNHNY and CDR2 is SVGAGI (reference sequence). The CDR3 DNA sequence: TGTGCCAGCAGACGCGCCGGAGACAGGGGGAGTGGCTACACCTTC. It codes for CASRRAGDRGSGYTF.

About this clonotype: It may be a read error: a sequence one base away is much more abundant. The V call is TRBV12-3 or TRBV12-4, the J call TRBJ2-2; D remains ambiguous. Trimming removed 3 bases at V and 6 bases at J, with 14 bases between. CDR3 length: 15 amino acids. CDR3 DNA sequence: TGTGCCAGCAGTTTGGATCAGTGGTTGGCCGGGGAGCTGTTTTTT. It encodes CASSLDQWLAGELFF.

Notes on this clonotype: A much larger clone lies a single base off, so this may be a read error. The gene calls are TRBV6-1 and TRBJ2-1; 10 bases match TRBD1. Germline assignment: CDR1 MNHNS and CDR2 SASEGT. The CDR3 sequence is 17 residues long. CDR3 region: CACSEVWGDRGNNEQFF. The CDR3 DNA follows: TGTGCCTGCAGTGAAGTTTGGGGGGACAGGGGAAACAATGAGCAGTTCTTC.

Points on this clonotype: The conserved phenylalanine or tryptophan is not found at the CDR3 terminus, so this likely reflects a read error. CDR3 loop: CAISGGQGETQYS. The CDR3, as DNA: TGTGCCATCAGTGGGGGACAGGGAGAGACCCAGTACTCC. The chain combines TRBV10-3 with TRBJ2-5, with 9 bases lining up with TRBD1. CDR1 and CDR2 from the germline V gene are ENHRY and SYGVKD. V lost 4 bases, J lost 4 bases, and 1 base stayed unmatched. There are 13 residues in the CDR3.

This clonotype was counted between two and nine times. The chain carries TRBV5-6 and TRBJ2-3; 8 positions agree with TRBD2. This CDR3 has 18 residues. The germline V gene encodes CDR1 SGHDT and CDR2 YYEEEE. V lost 4 bases to trimming and J lost 3 bases; unmatched junction nucleotides: 16. The CDR3 sequence is CASSGLAEVLVRTDTQYF. The CDR3 bases are TGTGCCAGCAGCGGACTAGCAGAAGTCCTTGTCCGTACAGATACGCAGTATTTT. The full variable domain, completed using reference TRBV5-6 and TRBJ2-3, is DAGVTQSPTHLIKTRGQQVTLRCSPKSGHDTVSWYQQALGQGPQFIFQYYEEEERQRGNFPDRFSGHQFPNYSSELNVNALLLGDSALYLCASSGLAEVLVRTDTQYFGPGTRLTVL.

The table lists this clonotype with many counts. This chain connects TRBV6-1 to TRBJ1-2, with 10 bases fitting TRBD1. The V gene's germline CDR1 is MNHNS and CDR2 SASEGT. The trim removed 3 bases at V and 2 bases at J, leaving 9 bases unmatched. The CDR3 loop spans 17 amino acids. The CDR3 region has the DNA TGTGCCAGCAGTGATCCCTTCGGGACAGGGGCAAACTATGGCTACACCTTC. This sequence encodes CASSDPFGTGANYGYTF.

This clonotype was seen ten or more times. V usage is TRBV6-2 or TRBV6-3 and J usage is TRBJ2-7; D is ambiguous. CDR3 length: 13 amino acids. Germline assignment: CDR1 MNHEY and CDR2 SVGEGT. Trimming left V 7 bases short and J 0 bases short, with 10 bases between. In DNA form, the CDR3 reads TGTGCCAGCACCTCGCCGGACTCCTACGAGCAGTACTTC. Its translation: CASTSPDSYEQYF.

V usage is TRBV28 and J usage is TRBJ2-3; 7 positions match TRBD1. Per the germline V gene, CDR1 is MDHEN and CDR2 is SYDVKM. This CDR3 is built from 14 residues. J was trimmed by 3 bases and V by 11 bases; bases with no gene match: 11. CDR3 residues: CACQDRRTTDTQYF. DNA for the CDR3: TGTGCCTGCCAGGACAGGAGAACAACAGATACGCAGTATTTT.

This chain joins TRBV10-2 and TRBJ2-6; D not certain. V lost 0 bases and J lost 0, with 12 bases in between. The CDR3 sequence is 18 residues long. Germline V gene data show CDR1 as WSHSY and CDR2 as SAAADI. The CDR3 reads CASSESITKPSGANVLTF. DNA of the CDR3: TGCGCCAGCAGTGAGTCGATAACTAAACCCTCTGGGGCCAACGTCCTGACTTTC.

In the case of this clonotype: One end of the junction fails to match germline, which may point to a read error. V is TRBV6-6 and J is TRBJ1-6, with D unclear. Germline-derived CDR1 and CDR2 are MNHNY and SVGAGI (reference sequence). This CDR3 comprises 15 residues. For the CDR3, the DNA is TGTGCCAGCAGTTACTTCCACTCGACACCTTCACCCCCCCACTTT. Translating it yields CASSYFHSTPSPPHF.

This clonotype has ten or more counts. This sequence joins TRBV6-2 or TRBV6-3 and TRBJ2-7, with 7 nucleotides matching TRBD1. This CDR3 is built from 12 residues. V was clipped by 6 bases and J by 5 bases; unmatched bases: 4. Germline-derived CDR1 and CDR2 are MNHEY and SVGEGT. The CDR3 reads CASSGQVNEQYF. The DNA for the CDR3 is TGTGCCAGCAGCGGACAGGTCAACGAGCAGTACTTC.